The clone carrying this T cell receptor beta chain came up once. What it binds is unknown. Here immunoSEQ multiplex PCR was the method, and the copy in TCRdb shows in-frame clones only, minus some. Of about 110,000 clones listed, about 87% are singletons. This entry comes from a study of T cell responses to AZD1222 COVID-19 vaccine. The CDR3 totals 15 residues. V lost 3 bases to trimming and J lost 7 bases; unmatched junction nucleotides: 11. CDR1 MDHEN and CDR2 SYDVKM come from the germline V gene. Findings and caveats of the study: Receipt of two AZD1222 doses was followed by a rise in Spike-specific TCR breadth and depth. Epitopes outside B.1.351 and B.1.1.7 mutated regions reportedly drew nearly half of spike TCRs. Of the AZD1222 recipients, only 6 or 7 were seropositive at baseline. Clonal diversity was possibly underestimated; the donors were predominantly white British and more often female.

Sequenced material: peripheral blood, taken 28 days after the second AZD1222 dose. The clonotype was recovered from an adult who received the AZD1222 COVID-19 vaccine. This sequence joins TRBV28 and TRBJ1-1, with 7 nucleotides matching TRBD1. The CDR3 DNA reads TGTGCCAGCAGTTTCCATACAGGGGCCCGAGGTGAAGCTTTCTTT. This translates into CASSFHTGARGEAFF.